The 22 T cell receptor beta chains listed next were all sequenced from one sample in a study of T cell repertoires in cytomegalovirus infection. TCRdb reprocessed the reads with MiXCR, giving one entry per CDR3 protein. This repertoire shows around 540,000 distinct CDR3 sequences, 30% to 35% found once; its top ten account for around a sixth. No antigen has been identified for these receptors. The starting material was cultured PBMCs, obtained from culture after CMV antigen stimulation. These receptors were obtained from a human donor in good health (CMV status not recorded). Some clones in this sample may be carry-over from other donors' samples.

This clonotype is labeled as medium-sized. The V gene is TRBV6-1, the J gene TRBJ2-7, with D possibly called TRBD1 or TRBD2 (5 bases each). V was trimmed by 8 bases and J by 0 bases, leaving 17 bases between them. The CDR3 spans 15 residues. Germline CDR1 is MNHNS and CDR2 is SASEGT. The CDR3 coding sequence is TGTGCCAGCGGTGGGGGAAGGACTTACTCCTACGAGCAGTACTTC. It is translated as CASGGGRTYSYEQYF.

The V and J genes are TRBV3-1 and TRBJ2-2; D gene uncertain. Trimming took off 0 bases at V and 5 bases at J, with 10 bases between the two ends. Per the germline V gene, CDR1 is LGHDT and CDR2 is YNNKEL (reference sequence). The CDR3 consists of 15 residues. The CDR3 nucleotides are TGTGCCAGCAGCCAAGATCTTAGAAGGACCGGGGAGCTGTTTTTT. Encoded protein: CASSQDLRRTGELFF.

The CDR3, as DNA: TGTGCCAGCAGTTCCCAGTACCAAGAGACCCAGTACTTC. This translates into CASSSQYQETQYF. This chain links TRBV12-3 or TRBV12-4 with TRBJ2-5; D call uncertain. Trimming cost V 4 bases and J 0 bases, with 6 bases left between them. This CDR3 region has 13 residues.

The V gene is TRBV4-2, the J gene TRBJ2-3; 7 bases are shared with TRBD2. Trimming at V came to 5 bases and at J to 4 bases, leaving 12 bases not matched to a gene. The length of the CDR3 is 16 residues. Germline V CDR1 and CDR2: LGHNA, YNFKEQ. Here the CDR3 reads CASSYDGGGNPDTQYF. The DNA for the CDR3 is TGTGCCAGCAGCTATGATGGGGGAGGGAACCCAGATACGCAGTATTTT.

There are a few counts of this clonotype. The chain uses TRBV6-1 and TRBJ2-7; D is unresolved. Looked up from germline, CDR1 is MNHNS and CDR2 is SASEGT. The V end was cut by 0 bases, the J end by 3 bases, with 12 bases between. This CDR3 comprises 15 residues. CDR3 bases: TGTGCCAGCAGTGAAGCGGCTTCTTACATCTACGAGCAGTACTTC. Its translation is CASSEAASYIYEQYF.

The V and J genes are TRBV13 and TRBJ2-1; TRBD2 might be the D (6 bases). Germline V lookup: CDR1 PRHDT, CDR2 FYEKMQ (reference sequence). V was cut by 6 bases and J by 9 bases, with 27 bases left in between. There are 17 residues in the CDR3. CDR3 nucleotide sequence: TGTGCCAGCAGTTCACCTACAGCGGGCTCCCCTTTTGGTGAGCAGTTCTTC. This encodes CASSSPTAGSPFGEQFF.

This clonotype was counted between two and nine times. The gene calls are TRBV7-2 and TRBJ2-1, with D possibly being TRBD2 (6 bases). Germline-derived CDR1 and CDR2 are SGHTA and FQGNSA. V dropped 2 bases and J dropped 10 bases, with 21 bases sitting between them. The CDR3 loop spans 16 amino acids. The CDR3 DNA is TGTGCCAGCAGCTTATCCCGAGCGGGCTTCTGGCACGAGCAGTTCTTC. This encodes CASSLSRAGFWHEQFF.

This rearrangement joins TRBV18 to TRBJ2-1; D may be TRBD2 (7 bases). Looked up from germline, CDR1 is KGHSH and CDR2 is LQKENI. Between the trimmed V and J ends, which lost 0 bases and 0 bases, there was a span of 27 bases. There are 22 residues in the CDR3. CDR3 in DNA: TGTGCCAGCTCACCACCGAAAGGGGGGGAAGCCCTAGGCCCTAGCTCCTACAATGAGCAGTTCTTC. Its translation is CASSPPKGGEALGPSSYNEQFF. The entire variable domain, with the rest obtained from reference TRBV18 and TRBJ2-1, is as follows: NAGVMQNPRHLVRRRGQEARLRCSPMKGHSHVYWYRQLPEEGLKFMVYLQKENIIDESGMPKERFSAEFPKEGPSILRIQQVVRGDSAAYFCASSPPKGGEALGPSSYNEQFFGPGTRLTVL.

The rearrangement uses TRBV7-8 and TRBJ2-1; D ambiguous. This CDR3 has 15 residues. V shed 1 base and J shed 5 bases, with 12 bases lying between them. Germline-derived CDR1 and CDR2 are SGHVS and FQNEAQ. The CDR3 nucleotides are TGTGCCAGCAGCTTAGTTGGGCCGAGGAACAATGAGCAGTTCTTC. It yields the protein CASSLVGPRNNEQFF.

This clonotype was counted between two and nine times. This rearrangement joins TRBV7-2 to TRBJ2-1; 12 bases agree with TRBD2. The junction had 5 bases not matched to a gene; V was cut back by 3 bases and J by 5 bases. Germline-derived CDR1 and CDR2 are SGHTA and FQGNSA. The CDR3 loop spans 16 amino acids. CDR3 sequence reads: CASSFVLAGGNNEQFF. CDR3 nucleotides: TGTGCCAGCAGCTTCGTACTAGCGGGAGGTAACAATGAGCAGTTCTTC.

This clonotype was counted a few times. J is TRBJ2-3 and V is TRBV7-2, with 9 nucleotides matching TRBD1. The length of the CDR3 is 15 residues. Trimming took 2 bases from V and 5 from J; bases not matched to a gene: 5. The germline gives CDR1 SGHTA, CDR2 FQGNSA. The CDR3 DNA sequence: TGTGCCAGCAGCTTAAGGACAGGGGAGAAAGATACGCAGTATTTT. This encodes CASSLRTGEKDTQYF.

The V and J genes are TRBV6-6 and TRBJ2-3; TRBD2 might be the D (6 bases). The V end was cut by 7 bases, the J end by 2 bases, with 16 bases between. Germline loops: CDR1 MNHNY, CDR2 SVGAGI (reference sequence). The CDR3 is made up of 15 amino acids. CDR3 nucleotides: TGTGCCAGCACGGGACCGGGACTCCCCACAGATACGCAGTATTTT. This gives the protein CASTGPGLPTDTQYF.

This clonotype was seen ten or more times. The chain combines TRBV7-2 with TRBJ2-1; TRBD2 matches 9 bases. Trimming at V came to 4 bases and at J to 0 bases, leaving 19 bases not matched to a gene. Germline CDR1 SGHTA, CDR2 FQGNSA. The CDR3 is made up of 21 amino acids. DNA of the CDR3: TGTGCCAGCAGCTCCCTACCCCGTGGACTAGCGTGGGGGAGCTCCTACAATGAGCAGTTCTTC. This gives the protein CASSSLPRGLAWGSSYNEQFF.

This chain connects TRBV6-8 to TRBJ2-7; 8 bases are a match to TRBD2. The length of the CDR3 is 13 residues. The V gene's germline CDR1 is MNHGY and CDR2 SAAAGT. V trimming: 8 bases; J trimming: 5 bases; junction bases outside the gene matches: 8. CDR3: CASEWAGGDEQYF. The CDR3 region has the DNA TGTGCCAGCGAGTGGGCGGGAGGAGACGAGCAGTACTTC.

There are a few counts of this clonotype. The genes are TRBV4-1 and TRBJ2-3; D might be TRBD1 or TRBD2, each matching 5 bases. V dropped 2 bases and J dropped 0 bases, with 18 bases sitting between them. The germline CDR1 and CDR2 sequences are MGHRA and YSYEKL. This CDR3 is built from 18 residues. The CDR3 region is CASSQPGRKSHSTDTQYF. CDR3 bases: TGCGCCAGCAGCCAACCGGGACGCAAAAGCCATAGCACAGATACGCAGTATTTT.

The rearrangement joins TRBV9 to TRBJ2-1; 10 nucleotides align to TRBD2. This CDR3 has 15 residues. V lost 3 bases to trimming and J lost 7 bases; unmatched junction nucleotides: 7. Germline CDR1 and CDR2: SGDLS and YYNGEE. Here the CDR3 reads CASSAGLAPGNEQFF. CDR3 DNA sequence: TGTGCCAGCAGCGCGGGACTAGCGCCGGGAAATGAGCAGTTCTTC.

This clonotype occurred a few times. The rearrangement joins TRBV7-2 to TRBJ2-3; TRBD1 matches at 8 bases. The CDR3 contains 13 residues. Germline CDR1 and CDR2: SGHTA and FQGNSA. V gave up 11 bases and J gave up 5 bases; unmatched junction bases: 9. The CDR3 DNA follows: TGTGCCGGCGGACAGGGAGTGGGAGATACGCAGTATTTT. It translates to CAGGQGVGDTQYF.

The J gene is TRBJ2-1, the V gene TRBV29-1; 7 bases align to TRBD1. Trimming removed 4 bases from V and 4 bases from J; junction bases left unmatched: 4. Looked up from germline, CDR1 is SQVTM and CDR2 is ANQGSEA. The CDR3 runs 13 residues. The CDR3 sequence: CSVGGQAYNEQFF. Here the CDR3 DNA reads TGCAGCGTTGGAGGACAGGCTTACAATGAGCAGTTCTTC.

This rearrangement joins TRBV28 to TRBJ1-5, with 7 nucleotides matching TRBD1. CDR3 size: 15 residues. V trimming: 6 bases; J trimming: 4 bases; junction bases outside the gene matches: 9. CDR1 and CDR2 from the germline V gene are MDHEN and SYDVKM. CDR3 sequence: CASSLPRQGNQPQHF. The CDR3 DNA is TGTGCCAGCAGCCTGCCCCGACAGGGAAATCAGCCCCAGCATTTT.

The chain carries TRBV12-5 and TRBJ1-5; perhaps TRBD1 as D (6 bases). Germline V gene data show CDR1 as LGHNT and CDR2 as FRNRAP. The CDR3 is 14 residues long. Trimming removed 6 bases from V and 6 bases from J, with 15 bases in between. The CDR3 bases are TGTGCTAGTGGGAGAACAGGGAGTAGTCAGCCCCAGCATTTT. This encodes CASGRTGSSQPQHF.

This sequence joins TRBV11-3 and TRBJ2-2; either TRBD1 or TRBD2 may supply D (5 bases each). V lost 3 bases to trimming and J lost 5 bases, with 13 bases between them. CDR3 length: 15 residues. CDR1 and CDR2 (germline): SGHNT, YENEEA. CDR3: CASSFGTAFTGELFF. The CDR3 DNA reads TGTGCCAGCAGCTTTGGGACGGCCTTTACCGGGGAGCTGTTTTTT.

This clonotype was recorded at least ten times. The V gene is TRBV7-2, the J gene TRBJ1-1, with a possible D match to TRBD1 (6 bases). The V end was cut by 5 bases, the J end by 3 bases, with 16 bases between. In germline, CDR1 is SGHTA, CDR2 FQGNSA. The CDR3 spans 15 residues. The CDR3 DNA follows: TGTGCCAGCAGCCTACGTACAGGGACTGACACTGAAGCTTTCTTT. It specifies CASSLRTGTDTEAFF.